Following are 9 T cell receptor beta chains from one sample sequenced in a study of T cells in Graves' hyperthyroidism and ophthalmopathy (dated by TCRdb to about 2019). Library method: multiplex PCR. The reads were generated on an Illumina HiSeq 2000. The TCR beta CDR3 regions were amplified from RNA transcripts. The TCR CDR3 was subjected to a first round of RT-PCR using the HTBI primer set and the Qiagen OneStep RT-PCR kit. TCRdb ran its own pipeline on the public reads, namely fastp trimming at Q25 and MiXCR clone calling, and kept in-frame beta chains. Duplicate CDR3 protein sequences are folded into a single record with the most common DNA and genes. The table for this sample lists roughly 710,000 distinct CDR3 sequences; about 35% of them were counted only once. The top ten hold around 29% of the sample. Sequenced material: blood. The receptors originated from a woman aged 40 to 50 with Graves' hyperthyroidism.

This clonotype has ten or more counts. The V call is TRBV15, the J call TRBJ1-5; D is possibly TRBD1 (5 bases). Trimming left V 3 bases short and J 3 bases short, with 18 bases between. Germline V gene data show CDR1 as LNHNV and CDR2 as YYDKDF (reference sequence). The CDR3 has 17 residues. The CDR3 loop is CATSREPGLLDNQPQHF. In DNA form, the CDR3 reads TGTGCCACCAGCAGGGAGCCGGGACTTCTCGACAATCAGCCCCAGCATTTT. The full variable domain, rest sourced from reference TRBV15 and TRBJ1-5, is DAMVIQNPRYQVTQFGKPVTLSCSQTLNHNVMYWYQQKSSQAPKLLFHYYDKDFNNEADTPDNFQSRRPNTSFCFLDIRSPGLGDTAMYLCATSREPGLLDNQPQHFGDGTRLSIL.

This clonotype was seen repeatedly, ten times or more. The rearrangement links TRBV29-1 to TRBJ1-2; the match to TRBD1 covers 10 bases. V was pared by 6 bases and J by 6 bases, with 1 base of the junction left unmatched. This CDR3 has 11 amino acids. The germline V gene encodes CDR1 SQVTM and CDR2 ANQGSEA. CDR3 nucleotide sequence: TGCAGCGTAGGACAGGGGGATGGCTACACCTTC. This codes for CSVGQGDGYTF.

This clonotype was observed many times. The chain couples TRBV19 to TRBJ1-3; tentatively, D is TRBD1 (5 bases). Germline CDR1 reads LNHDA; CDR2 reads SQIVND (reference sequence). The length of the CDR3 is 14 residues. Trimming removed 9 bases from V and 0 bases from J, with 12 bases in between. The CDR3 loop is CASHLGLSGNTIYF. The DNA for the CDR3 is TGTGCCAGCCACCTGGGACTCTCTGGAAACACCATATATTTT.

This clonotype was detected only once. The junction departs from germline at one end; a sequencing error may be responsible. The chain recombines TRBV14 with TRBJ2-5; TRBD1 matches 9 bases. The CDR3 runs to 14 residues. Per the germline V gene, CDR1 is SGHDN and CDR2 is FVKESK. The CDR3 loop is CASSQRTGAEAQYF. DNA of the CDR3: TGTGCCAGCAGCCAACGGACAGGGGCAGAGGCCCAGTACTTC.

This clonotype was seen repeatedly, ten times or more. This chain connects TRBV5-1 to TRBJ2-7; D is unclear. Looked up from germline, CDR1 is SGHRS and CDR2 is YFSETQ. The CDR3 runs 12 residues. V was shortened by 7 bases and J by 2 bases, with 10 bases between the two germline ends. CDR3 protein: CASSVGAYEQYF. The CDR3 DNA sequence: TGCGCCAGCTCCGTGGGTGCCTACGAGCAGTACTTC.

In this sample, this clonotype turned up many times. The chain couples TRBV19 to TRBJ1-1; 7 bases align to TRBD1. Germline lookup yields CDR1 LNHDA and CDR2 SQIVND (reference sequence). V lost 4 bases, J lost 3 bases, and 5 bases stayed unmatched. The CDR3 loop spans 14 amino acids. The CDR3 sequence: CASSRRQGDTEAFF. CDR3 in DNA: TGTGCCAGTAGTAGGAGGCAGGGGGACACTGAAGCTTTCTTT.

This clonotype was seen more than once but under ten times. V usage is TRBV10-3 and J usage is TRBJ2-7, with D unresolved. This CDR3 is 13 amino acids long. V was clipped by 4 bases and J by 4 bases, with 11 bases between them. Germline CDR1 reads ENHRY; CDR2 reads SYGVKD. This CDR3 is CAISVAAVYEQYF. In DNA form, the CDR3 reads TGTGCCATCAGTGTGGCTGCAGTTTACGAGCAGTACTTC.

This clonotype was observed a few times. This chain joins TRBV5-1 and TRBJ1-1; the D gene is possibly TRBD1 (6 bases). The germline gives CDR1 SGHRS, CDR2 YFSETQ. Trimming left V 5 bases short and J 4 bases short, with 15 bases between. The CDR3 is 14 residues long. CDR3 nucleotides: TGCGCCAGCAGGGCGGGGGCTGGGAGCACTGAAGCTTTCTTT. As protein: CASRAGAGSTEAFF. The complete variable domain, with remaining parts taken from reference TRBV5-1 and TRBJ1-1, reads KAGVTQTPRYLIKTRGQQVTLSCSPISGHRSVSWYQQTPGQGLQFLFEYFSETQRNKGNFPGRFSGRQFSNSRSEMNVSTLELGDSALYLCASRAGAGSTEAFFGQGTRLTVV.

This clonotype has ten or more counts. The V and J genes are TRBV7-8 and TRBJ1-1; D is ambiguous. Trimming shortened V by 4 bases and J by 0 bases, and 21 bases separated the two germline ends. There are 18 residues in the CDR3. CDR1 SGHVS and CDR2 FQNEAQ come from the germline V gene. CDR3 sequence: CASSSYHTTTFMNTEAFF. The DNA of the CDR3 is TGTGCCAGCAGCTCCTACCACACGACGACGTTCATGAACACTGAAGCTTTCTTT.